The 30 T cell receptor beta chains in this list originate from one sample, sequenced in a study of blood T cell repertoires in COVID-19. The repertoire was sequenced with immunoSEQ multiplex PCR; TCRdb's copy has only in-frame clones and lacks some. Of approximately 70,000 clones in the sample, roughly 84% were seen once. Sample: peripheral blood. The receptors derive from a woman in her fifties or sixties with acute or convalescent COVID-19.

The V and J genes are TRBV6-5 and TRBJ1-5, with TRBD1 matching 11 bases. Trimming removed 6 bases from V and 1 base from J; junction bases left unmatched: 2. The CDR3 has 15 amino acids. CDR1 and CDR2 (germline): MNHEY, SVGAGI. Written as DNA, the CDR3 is TGTGCCAGCAGAGGGACAGGGGGAAGCAATCAGCCCCAGCATTTT. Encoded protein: CASRGTGGSNQPQHF.

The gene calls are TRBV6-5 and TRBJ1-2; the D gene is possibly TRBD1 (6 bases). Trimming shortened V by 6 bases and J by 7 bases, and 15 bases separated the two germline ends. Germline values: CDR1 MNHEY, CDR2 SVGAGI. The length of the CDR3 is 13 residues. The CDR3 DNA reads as TGTGCCAGCAGCACAGGGAAGGGAAGTGGCTACACCTTC. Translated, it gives CASSTGKGSGYTF.

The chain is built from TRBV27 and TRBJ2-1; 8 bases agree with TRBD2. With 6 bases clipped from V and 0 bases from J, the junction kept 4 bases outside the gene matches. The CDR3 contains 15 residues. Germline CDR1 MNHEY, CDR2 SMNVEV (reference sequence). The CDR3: CASSLAGNSYNEQFF. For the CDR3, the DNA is TGTGCCAGCAGCTTAGCGGGGAACTCCTACAATGAGCAGTTCTTC.

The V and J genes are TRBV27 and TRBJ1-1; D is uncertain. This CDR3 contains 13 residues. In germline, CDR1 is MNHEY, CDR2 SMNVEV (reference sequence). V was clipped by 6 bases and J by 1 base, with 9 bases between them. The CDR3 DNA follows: TGTGCCAGCAGGAGACAACCGAACACTGAAGCTTTCTTT. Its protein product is CASRRQPNTEAFF.

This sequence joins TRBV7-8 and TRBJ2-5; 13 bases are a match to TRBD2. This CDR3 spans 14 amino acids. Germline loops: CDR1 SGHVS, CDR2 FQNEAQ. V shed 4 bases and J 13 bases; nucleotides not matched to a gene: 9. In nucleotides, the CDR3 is TGTGCCAGCAGCTCAAGGACTAGCGGGGGTTACCCGTACTTC. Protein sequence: CASSSRTSGGYPYF.

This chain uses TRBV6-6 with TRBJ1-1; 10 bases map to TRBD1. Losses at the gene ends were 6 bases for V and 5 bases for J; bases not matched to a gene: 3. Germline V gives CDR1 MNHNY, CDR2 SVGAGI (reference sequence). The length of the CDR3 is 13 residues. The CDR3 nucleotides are TGTGCCAGCAGCGACAGGGGGCATACTGAAGCTTTCTTT. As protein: CASSDRGHTEAFF.

The CDR3 bases are TGCGCCAGCAGCCAAGATGACCCTCGGGCCCAGCATTTT. It codes for CASSQDDPRAQHF. The chain employs TRBV4-1 and TRBJ1-5; unclear D gene. Germline V gene sequence: CDR1 MGHRA, CDR2 YSYEKL. The CDR3 has 13 amino acids. The V gene lost 0 bases and the J gene lost 11 bases, with 11 bases spanning the gap.

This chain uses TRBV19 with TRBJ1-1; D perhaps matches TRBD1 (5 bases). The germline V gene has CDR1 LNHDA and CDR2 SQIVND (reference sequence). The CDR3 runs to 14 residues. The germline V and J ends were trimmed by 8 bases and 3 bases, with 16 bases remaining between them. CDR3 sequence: CASRQSTAHTEAFF. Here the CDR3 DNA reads TGTGCCAGTCGACAGTCAACGGCGCACACTGAAGCTTTCTTT. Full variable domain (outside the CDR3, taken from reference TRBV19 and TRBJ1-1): DGGITQSPKYLFRKEGQNVTLSCEQNLNHDAMYWYRQDPGQGLRLIYYSQIVNDFQKGDIAEGYSVSREKKESFPLTVTSAQKNPTAFYLCASRQSTAHTEAFFGQGTRLTVV.

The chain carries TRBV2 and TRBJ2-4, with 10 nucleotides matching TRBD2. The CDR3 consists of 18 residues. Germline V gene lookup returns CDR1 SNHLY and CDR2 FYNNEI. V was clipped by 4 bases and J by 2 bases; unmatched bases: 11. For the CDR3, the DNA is TGTGCCAGCAGTGTGTCTAGCGGGGGATCACTAACCAAAAACATTCAGTACTTC. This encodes CASSVSSGGSLTKNIQYF.

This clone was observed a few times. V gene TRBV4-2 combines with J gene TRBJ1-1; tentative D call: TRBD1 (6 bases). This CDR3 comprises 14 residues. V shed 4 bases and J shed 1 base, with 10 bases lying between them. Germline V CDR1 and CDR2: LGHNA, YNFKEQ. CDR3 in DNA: TGTGCCAGCAGCCTCATAGGGGGGAACACTGAAGCTTTCTTT. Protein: CASSLIGGNTEAFF.

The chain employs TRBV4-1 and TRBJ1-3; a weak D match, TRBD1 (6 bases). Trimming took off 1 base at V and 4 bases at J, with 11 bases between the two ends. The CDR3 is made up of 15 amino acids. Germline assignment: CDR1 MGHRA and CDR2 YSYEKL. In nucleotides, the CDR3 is TGCGCCAGCAGCCAAGTATCAGGGGACGGAAACACCATATATTTT. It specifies CASSQVSGDGNTIYF.

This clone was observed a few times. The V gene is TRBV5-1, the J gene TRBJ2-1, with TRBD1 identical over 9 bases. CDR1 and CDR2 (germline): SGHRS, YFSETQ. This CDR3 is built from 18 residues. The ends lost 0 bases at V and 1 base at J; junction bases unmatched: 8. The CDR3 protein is CASSLVPPGQGSYNEQFF. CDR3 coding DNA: TGCGCCAGCAGCTTGGTACCCCCTGGACAGGGGTCCTACAATGAGCAGTTCTTC.

The CDR3 DNA is TGTGCCAGCAGCTTAAAGAGGGATGGTTCACCCCTCCACTTT. Translated, it gives CASSLKRDGSPLHF. This chain uses TRBV11-1 with TRBJ1-6; D gene ambiguous. The V end lost 2 bases, the J end lost 9 bases, and 11 bases lay between the germline ends. Germline V lookup: CDR1 SGHAT, CDR2 FQDESV (reference sequence). This CDR3 is 14 amino acids long.

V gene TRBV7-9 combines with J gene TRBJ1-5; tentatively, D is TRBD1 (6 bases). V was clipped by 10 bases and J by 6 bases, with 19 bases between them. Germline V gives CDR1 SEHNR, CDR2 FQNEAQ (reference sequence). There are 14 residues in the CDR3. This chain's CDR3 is CATSGGQGPQPQHF. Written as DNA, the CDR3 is TGTGCCACCTCGGGGGGGCAGGGCCCTCAGCCCCAGCATTTT.

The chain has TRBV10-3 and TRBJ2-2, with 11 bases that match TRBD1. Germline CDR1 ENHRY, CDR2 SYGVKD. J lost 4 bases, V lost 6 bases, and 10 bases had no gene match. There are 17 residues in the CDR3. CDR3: CAIRGTGGESSTGELFF. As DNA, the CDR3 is TGTGCCATCAGAGGGACAGGGGGTGAGAGTAGCACCGGGGAGCTGTTTTTT.

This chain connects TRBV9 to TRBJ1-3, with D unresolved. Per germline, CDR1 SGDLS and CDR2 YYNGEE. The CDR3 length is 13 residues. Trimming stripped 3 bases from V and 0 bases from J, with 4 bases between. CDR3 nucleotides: TGTGCCAGCAGCGGGCTCTCTGGAAACACCATATATTTT. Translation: CASSGLSGNTIYF.

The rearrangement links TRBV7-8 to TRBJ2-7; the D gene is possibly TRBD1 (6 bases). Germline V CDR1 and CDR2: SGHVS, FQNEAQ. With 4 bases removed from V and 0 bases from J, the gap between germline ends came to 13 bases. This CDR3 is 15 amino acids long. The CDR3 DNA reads TGTGCCAGCAGCTCCCGACAGGAGAACTCCTACGAGCAGTACTTC. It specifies CASSSRQENSYEQYF.

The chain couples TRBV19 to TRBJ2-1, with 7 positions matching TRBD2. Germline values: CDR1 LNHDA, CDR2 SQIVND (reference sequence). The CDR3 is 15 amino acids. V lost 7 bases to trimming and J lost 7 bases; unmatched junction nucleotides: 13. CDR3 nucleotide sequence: TGTGCCAGTACCCCGGGCGGCGGGAGTTCTAATGAGCAGTTCTTC. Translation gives CASTPGGGSSNEQFF.

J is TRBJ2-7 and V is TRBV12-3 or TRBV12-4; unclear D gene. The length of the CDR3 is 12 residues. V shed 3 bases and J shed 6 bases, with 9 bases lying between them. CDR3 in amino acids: CASSLVSREQYF. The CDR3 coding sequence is TGTGCCAGCAGTTTGGTCAGTCGCGAGCAGTACTTC.

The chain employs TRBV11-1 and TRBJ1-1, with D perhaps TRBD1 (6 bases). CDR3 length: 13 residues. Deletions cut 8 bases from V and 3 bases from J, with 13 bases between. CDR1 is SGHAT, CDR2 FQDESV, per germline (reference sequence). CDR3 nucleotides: TGTGCCAGCTCCCGGACAGATTACACTGAAGCTTTCTTT. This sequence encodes CASSRTDYTEAFF.

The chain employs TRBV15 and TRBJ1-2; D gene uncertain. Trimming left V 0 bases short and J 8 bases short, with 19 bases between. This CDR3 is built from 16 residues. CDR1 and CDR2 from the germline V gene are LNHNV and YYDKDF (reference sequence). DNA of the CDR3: TGTGCCACCAGCAGAGATACGGAAATCCCCTCTAGGGGCTACACCTTC. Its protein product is CATSRDTEIPSRGYTF.

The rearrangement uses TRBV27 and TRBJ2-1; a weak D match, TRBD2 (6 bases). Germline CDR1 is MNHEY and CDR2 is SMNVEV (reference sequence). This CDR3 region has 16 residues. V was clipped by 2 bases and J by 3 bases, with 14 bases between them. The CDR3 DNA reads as TGTGCCAGCAGTTTAGGTTCCGGCGGGATCTACAATGAGCAGTTCTTC. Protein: CASSLGSGGIYNEQFF.

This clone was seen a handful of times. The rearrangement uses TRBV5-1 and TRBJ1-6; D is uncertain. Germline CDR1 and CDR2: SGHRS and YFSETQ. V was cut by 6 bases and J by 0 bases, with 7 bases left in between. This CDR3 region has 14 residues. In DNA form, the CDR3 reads TGCGCCAGCAAGGAGAGCTCCTATAATTCACCCCTCCACTTT. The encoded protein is CASKESSYNSPLHF.

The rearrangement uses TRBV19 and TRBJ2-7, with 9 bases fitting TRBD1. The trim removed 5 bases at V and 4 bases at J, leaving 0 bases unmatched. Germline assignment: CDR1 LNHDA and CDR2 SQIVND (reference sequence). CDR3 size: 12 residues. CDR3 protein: CASSGQGYEQYF. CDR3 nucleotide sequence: TGTGCCAGTAGTGGACAGGGGTACGAGCAGTACTTC.

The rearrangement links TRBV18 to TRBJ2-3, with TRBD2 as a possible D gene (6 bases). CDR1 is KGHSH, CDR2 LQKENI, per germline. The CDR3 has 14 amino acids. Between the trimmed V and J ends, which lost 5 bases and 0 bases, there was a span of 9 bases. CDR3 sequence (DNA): TGTGCCAGCTCAGCGGGGCAAAGCACAGATACGCAGTATTTT. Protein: CASSAGQSTDTQYF.

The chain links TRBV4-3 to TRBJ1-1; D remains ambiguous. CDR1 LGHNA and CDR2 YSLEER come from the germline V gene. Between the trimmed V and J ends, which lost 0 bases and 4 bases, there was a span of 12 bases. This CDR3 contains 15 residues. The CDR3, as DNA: TGCGCCAGCAGCCAAGAGGGCAGCTCAATCACTGAAGCTTTCTTT. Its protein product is CASSQEGSSITEAFF.

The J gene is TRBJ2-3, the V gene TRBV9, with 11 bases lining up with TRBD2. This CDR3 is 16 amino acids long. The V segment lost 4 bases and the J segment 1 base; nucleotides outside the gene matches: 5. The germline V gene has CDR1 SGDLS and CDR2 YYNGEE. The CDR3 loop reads CASSLLAGAGTDTQYF. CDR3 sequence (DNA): TGTGCCAGCAGCCTACTAGCGGGGGCCGGCACAGATACGCAGTATTTT.

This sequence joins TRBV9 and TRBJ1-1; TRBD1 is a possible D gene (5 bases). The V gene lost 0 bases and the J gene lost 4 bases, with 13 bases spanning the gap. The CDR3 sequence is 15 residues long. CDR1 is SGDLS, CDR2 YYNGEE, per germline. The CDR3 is CASSVEGDPGTEAFF. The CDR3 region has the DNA TGTGCCAGCAGCGTAGAAGGGGATCCTGGCACTGAAGCTTTCTTT.

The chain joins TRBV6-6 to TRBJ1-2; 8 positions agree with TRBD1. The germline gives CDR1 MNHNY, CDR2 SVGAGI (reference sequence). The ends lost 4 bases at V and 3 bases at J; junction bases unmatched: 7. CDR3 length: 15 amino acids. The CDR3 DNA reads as TGTGCCAGCAGTTCCATCGGACAGGGTGACTATGGCTACACCTTC. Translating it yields CASSSIGQGDYGYTF.

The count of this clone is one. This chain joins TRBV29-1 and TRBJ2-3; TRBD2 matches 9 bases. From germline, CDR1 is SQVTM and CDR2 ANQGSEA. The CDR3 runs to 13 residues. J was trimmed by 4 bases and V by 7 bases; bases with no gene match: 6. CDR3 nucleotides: TGCAGCGCAGCTAGCGGGATTTCAGATACGCAGTATTTT. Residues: CSAASGISDTQYF.